This TCR beta chain came from a study of blood T cell repertoires in COVID-19. Trimming at V came to 4 bases and at J to 2 bases, leaving 8 bases not matched to a gene. The germline V gene encodes CDR1 KGHDR and CDR2 SFDVKD. CDR3 length equals 16 residues. How the authors handled the data: Reference gene primers were amplified, and this amplification served to estimate nucleated cell counts. Only in-frame clones appear in the TCRdb table, and some are missing; sequencing was by immunoSEQ multiplex PCR. Clone size and V and J calls were adopted from that table, with D and trimming inferred from the DNA. This sample has approximately 500,000 clones, with roughly 87% found just once. Patients of the Seattle cohort, enrolled during active infection, were followed longitudinally.

Sequencing was performed on peripheral blood. This TCR derives from a man aged 18-30 years with COVID-19, enrolled during active disease. The chain carries TRBV24-1 and TRBJ2-7; 9 bases match TRBD2. This CDR3 reads CATSESSSGKPYEQYF. For the CDR3, the DNA is TGTGCCACCAGTGAGTCTTCTAGCGGGAAACCCTACGAGCAGTACTTC.